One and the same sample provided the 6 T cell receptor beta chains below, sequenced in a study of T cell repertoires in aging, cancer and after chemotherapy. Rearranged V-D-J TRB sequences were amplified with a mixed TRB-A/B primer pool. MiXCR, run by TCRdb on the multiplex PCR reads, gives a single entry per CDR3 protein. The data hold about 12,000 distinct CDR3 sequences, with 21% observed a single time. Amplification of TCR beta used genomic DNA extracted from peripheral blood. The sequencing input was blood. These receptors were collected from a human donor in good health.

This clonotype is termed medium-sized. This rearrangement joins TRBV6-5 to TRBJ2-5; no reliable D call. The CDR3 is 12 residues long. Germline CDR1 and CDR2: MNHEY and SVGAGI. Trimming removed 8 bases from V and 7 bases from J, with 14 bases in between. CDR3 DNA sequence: TGTGCCAGCGAAGACCTGTGGGGGACCCAGTACTTC. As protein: CASEDLWGTQYF.

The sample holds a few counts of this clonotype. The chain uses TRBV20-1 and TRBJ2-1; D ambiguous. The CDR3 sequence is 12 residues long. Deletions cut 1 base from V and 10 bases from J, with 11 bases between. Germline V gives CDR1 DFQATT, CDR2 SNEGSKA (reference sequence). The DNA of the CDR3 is TGCAGTGCTAGAGCAGCATTTCGGGAGCAGTTCTTC. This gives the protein CSARAAFREQFF.

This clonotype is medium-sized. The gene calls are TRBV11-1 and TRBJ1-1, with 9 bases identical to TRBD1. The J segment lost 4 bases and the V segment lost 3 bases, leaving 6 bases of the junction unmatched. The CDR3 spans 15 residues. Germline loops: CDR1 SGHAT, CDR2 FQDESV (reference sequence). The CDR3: CASSFTGGLGTEAFF. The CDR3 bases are TGTGCCAGCAGCTTTACAGGGGGCTTGGGCACTGAAGCTTTCTTT.

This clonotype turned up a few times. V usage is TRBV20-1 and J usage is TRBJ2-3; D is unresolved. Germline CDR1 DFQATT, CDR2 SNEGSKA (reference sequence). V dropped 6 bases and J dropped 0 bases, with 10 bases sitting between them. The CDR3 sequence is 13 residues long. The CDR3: CSANTGSTDTQYF. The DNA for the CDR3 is TGCAGTGCGAATACTGGTAGCACAGATACGCAGTATTTT.

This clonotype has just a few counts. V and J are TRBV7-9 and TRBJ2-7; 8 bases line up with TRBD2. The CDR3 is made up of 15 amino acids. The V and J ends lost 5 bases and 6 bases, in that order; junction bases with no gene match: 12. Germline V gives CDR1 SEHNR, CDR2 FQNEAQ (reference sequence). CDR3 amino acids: CASSHREGGTSEQYF. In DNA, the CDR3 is TGTGCCAGCAGCCACCGGGAGGGGGGGACTTCCGAGCAGTACTTC.

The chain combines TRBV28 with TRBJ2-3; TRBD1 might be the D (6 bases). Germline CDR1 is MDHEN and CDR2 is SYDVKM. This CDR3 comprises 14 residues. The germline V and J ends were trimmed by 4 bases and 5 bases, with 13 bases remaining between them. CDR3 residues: CASSSQGKGDTQYF. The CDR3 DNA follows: TGTGCCAGCAGTTCGCAGGGGAAGGGAGATACGCAGTATTTT.